This T cell receptor beta chain comes out of a study of T-cell reconstitution after alpha-beta-depleted transplantation in children. A remark on this clonotype: The junction departs from the called germline gene at one end, perhaps through a read error.

The authors prepared the TCRbeta library with unique molecular identifiers. TCRdb re-called the PCR reads with MiXCR, one entry per CDR3 protein. The table has fewer than 450,000 distinct CDR3 sequences, 15% to 20% seen once. This CDR3 is built from 12 residues. CDR1 SQVTM and CDR2 ANQGSEA come from the germline V gene. The chain couples TRBV29-1 to TRBJ2-5, with a possible D match to TRBD2 (6 bases). This TCR derives from a male patient aged 2-9 years who had a stem cell transplant for acute lymphoblastic leukemia, so the T cells may come from the graft donor. This specimen consisted of PBMCs, mostly from graft donor cells, obtained 360 days after TCRalphabeta/CD19-depleted stem cell transplant. DNA of the CDR3: TGCAGCGTTGATGGGGGGAGCGCGACTACTAACTTC. Amino acid sequence: CSVDGGSATTNF.